The 22 T cell receptor beta chains presented below share a single source sample, sequenced in a study of CD8+CD57+ T cells in acquired aplastic anemia listed by TCRdb under 2018. Expansion of CD8+CD57+ cells had been shown by flow cytometry in the patients chosen for sequencing. The reads were generated on an Illumina HiSeq 2000. Genomic DNA was used as template for profiling of TCR beta VDJ combinations and CDR3 sequences. TCRdb reanalyzed the raw reads on its own, using fastp at Q25 for trimming and MiXCR for clone calling, and kept in-frame beta chains. Each entry merges the rows of one CDR3 protein and shows their most common DNA and genes. Here the sample has around 430,000 distinct CDR3 sequences; approximately 33% occur a single time. The ten biggest clones cover 0.8% to 0.85% of the sample. The specimen was sorted CD4+, CD8+, or CD8+CD57+ T cells (not recorded which) from PBMCs. The receptors originated from a human donor with aplastic anemia.

This clonotype has a count of ten or more. The J gene is TRBJ2-2, the V gene TRBV2, with D tentatively TRBD2 (5 bases). This CDR3 spans 14 amino acids. Trimming took 5 bases from V and 1 from J, leaving 8 bases between them. Germline values: CDR1 SNHLY, CDR2 FYNNEI. As DNA, the CDR3 is TGTGCCAGCAGTTCGGGAAGGAACACCGGGGAGCTGTTTTTT. Amino acid sequence: CASSSGRNTGELFF.

The chain joins TRBV2 to TRBJ1-6; 10 nucleotides line up with TRBD1. The germline gives CDR1 SNHLY, CDR2 FYNNEI. V was clipped by 6 bases and J by 9 bases; unmatched bases: 8. CDR3 length equals 15 residues. This chain's CDR3 is CASRPGQGLISPLHF. DNA for the CDR3: TGTGCCAGCAGACCGGGACAGGGGTTAATTTCACCCCTCCACTTT.

The V gene is TRBV5-6, the J gene TRBJ1-1; weak D call: TRBD1 (6 bases). Trimming cost V 4 bases and J 4 bases, with 14 bases left between them. The CDR3 covers 14 residues. The germline CDR1 and CDR2 sequences are SGHDT and YYEEEE. The CDR3 coding sequence is TGTGCCAGCAGCCAACAGGGAGGTGTCACTGAAGCTTTCTTT. Translation: CASSQQGGVTEAFF. Drawing the rest from reference TRBV5-6 and TRBJ1-1, the complete variable domain is DAGVTQSPTHLIKTRGQQVTLRCSPKSGHDTVSWYQQALGQGPQFIFQYYEEEERQRGNFPDRFSGHQFPNYSSELNVNALLLGDSALYLCASSQQGGVTEAFFGQGTRLTVV.

Concerning this clonotype itself: A much larger clone lies a single base off, so this may be a read error. The chain has TRBV5-1 and TRBJ1-6; TRBD1 might be the D (5 bases). The V end was cut by 3 bases, the J end by 6 bases, with 10 bases between. Per the germline V gene, CDR1 is SGHRS and CDR2 is YFSETQ. The CDR3 is 14 residues long. CDR3: CASSWGRGNSPLHF. CDR3 coding DNA: TGCGCCAGCAGCTGGGGACGGGGTAATTCACCCCTCCACTTT.

The chain couples TRBV13 to TRBJ2-7; TRBD2 agrees at 11 bases. The CDR3 sequence is 18 residues long. J was trimmed by 5 bases and V by 2 bases; bases with no gene match: 14. Germline V lookup: CDR1 PRHDT, CDR2 FYEKMQ (reference sequence). The CDR3 DNA follows: TGTGCCAGCAGCTTAACACTTGGGACTAGCGGACCTTCTCACGAGCAGTACTTC. Its protein is CASSLTLGTSGPSHEQYF.

The genes are TRBV2 and TRBJ2-7; 8 bases align to TRBD1. V lost 10 bases and J lost 0; bases outside the gene matches: 5. The CDR3 loop spans 13 amino acids. The germline V gene has CDR1 SNHLY and CDR2 FYNNEI. CDR3 amino acids: CAIGQGSSYEQYF. For the CDR3, the DNA is TGTGCCATCGGACAGGGAAGCTCCTACGAGCAGTACTTC.

This clonotype was seen repeatedly, ten times or more. V and J are TRBV24-1 and TRBJ1-1; TRBD1 agrees at 8 bases. V lost 11 bases and J lost 3; bases outside the gene matches: 7. Germline V CDR1 and CDR2: KGHDR, SFDVKD. This CDR3 is 13 amino acids long. The CDR3 reads CAISGQGHTEAFF. The CDR3, as DNA: TGTGCCATCAGCGGACAGGGTCACACTGAAGCTTTCTTT.

Many counts were recorded for this clonotype. The chain employs TRBV2 and TRBJ1-2; D gene unclear. V was pared by 6 bases and J by 6 bases, with 14 bases between. The V gene's germline CDR1 is SNHLY and CDR2 FYNNEI. This CDR3 has 13 residues. CDR3 nucleotides: TGTGCCAGCAGGGTTATGAACGGCCATGGCTACACCTTC. Protein: CASRVMNGHGYTF.

This clonotype was seen once. This chain uses TRBV19 with TRBJ2-5; 7 nucleotides align to TRBD1. Looked up from germline, CDR1 is LNHDA and CDR2 is SQIVND (reference sequence). V dropped 7 bases and J dropped 5; count of bases not matched to a gene: 7. The CDR3 contains 13 residues. The DNA of the CDR3 is TGTGCCAGTAAAAGGGGGCCGAGGGAGACCCAGTACTTC. It specifies CASKRGPRETQYF.

This clonotype was detected a few times. V and J are TRBV5-1 and TRBJ2-5; D could derive from TRBD1 or TRBD2 (5 bases each). From germline, CDR1 is SGHRS and CDR2 YFSETQ. The CDR3 spans 16 residues. The ends were cut back, 0 bases at V and 5 bases at J, with 17 bases in the middle. CDR3 bases: TGCGCCAGCAGCTTGGCCAGCAGGGACCGTACGGAGACCCAGTACTTC. The encoded protein is CASSLASRDRTETQYF.

The chain is built from TRBV10-3 and TRBJ1-4; D unclear. CDR3 length: 14 residues. Trimming took 3 bases from V and 8 from J, leaving 13 bases between them. From germline, CDR1 is ENHRY and CDR2 SYGVKD. The chain's CDR3 is CAISEGGMGEKLFF. Written as DNA, the CDR3 is TGTGCCATCAGTGAAGGAGGGATGGGGGAAAAACTGTTTTTT.

DNA for the CDR3: TGTGCCAGCAGTGAAAGTGGCCAACTGGGGGCTTTCTTT. Translated: CASSESGQLGAFF. The gene calls are TRBV7-9 and TRBJ1-1; D call uncertain. Germline V lookup: CDR1 SEHNR, CDR2 FQNEAQ (reference sequence). V dropped 6 bases and J dropped 11 bases, with 19 bases sitting between them. The CDR3 has 13 residues.

As regards this clonotype: This may be a read error, as it is one base from a much larger clone. The chain links TRBV4-2 to TRBJ1-2; tentatively, D is TRBD1 (5 bases). Trimming took off 0 bases at V and 5 bases at J, with 10 bases between the two ends. Germline V gene lookup returns CDR1 LGHNA and CDR2 YNFKEQ. This CDR3 comprises 14 residues. DNA for the CDR3: TGTGCCAGCAGCCAAGAGCAGGGCCAGTATGGCTACACCTTC. This encodes CASSQEQGQYGYTF.

This clonotype was recorded many times. The chain uses TRBV19 and TRBJ2-3; TRBD2 matches 10 bases. J gave up 6 bases and V 6 bases, and 6 bases lay outside the gene matches. Germline V gene lookup returns CDR1 LNHDA and CDR2 SQIVND (reference sequence). The CDR3 extends over 14 amino acids. The CDR3: CASSSGTSVDTQYF. The CDR3 nucleotides read TGTGCCAGTAGCTCCGGGACTAGCGTTGATACGCAGTATTTT.

CDR3: CASSDSTNYGYTF. Written as DNA, the CDR3 is TGTGCCAGCAGTGACAGTACTAACTATGGCTACACCTTC. The chain links TRBV6-1 to TRBJ1-2; D ambiguous. Per the germline V gene, CDR1 is MNHNS and CDR2 is SASEGT. With 3 bases removed from V and 0 bases from J, the gap between germline ends came to 5 bases. The CDR3 totals 13 residues.

The chain uses TRBV11-1 and TRBJ1-1; D unresolved. Germline loops: CDR1 SGHAT, CDR2 FQDESV (reference sequence). The CDR3 sequence is 18 residues long. V was shortened by 5 bases and J by 1 base, with 23 bases between the two germline ends. The CDR3 loop is CASSTIELMTGKNTEAFF. For the CDR3, the DNA is TGTGCCAGCAGCACCATCGAGCTAATGACGGGAAAGAACACTGAAGCTTTCTTT.

Concerning this clonotype: Possible read error: a much larger clone is one base away. The chain has TRBV10-1 and TRBJ2-3; no reliable D call. Germline V CDR1 and CDR2: WNHNN, SYGVQD (reference sequence). The CDR3 runs 16 residues. CDR3 in DNA: TGCGCCAGCAGTGAAGCACCTTCTAATTACACAGATGCGCAGTATTTT. The encoded protein is CASSEAPSNYTDAQYF.

This clonotype was seen a single time. A read error may be the cause here, since a much bigger clone is one base away. The V and J genes are TRBV7-3 and TRBJ2-7; 9 bases agree with TRBD2. J gave up 4 bases and V 0 bases, and 4 bases lay outside the gene matches. Per the germline V gene, CDR1 is SGHTA and CDR2 is FQGTGA. The CDR3 covers 15 residues. The CDR3 DNA is TGTGCCAGCAGCTTAACGCCGGGACTAGCTTACGAGCAGTACTTC. Translation gives CASSLTPGLAYEQYF. The whole variable domain, filled in from reference TRBV7-3 and TRBJ2-7, reads GAGVSQTPSNKVTEKGKYVELRCDPISGHTALYWYRQSLGQGPEFLIYFQGTGAADDSGLPNDRFFAVRPEGSVSTLKIQRTERGDSAVYLCASSLTPGLAYEQYFGPGTRLTVT.

The V call is TRBV13, the J call TRBJ2-6, with D perhaps matching TRBD1 (6 bases). This CDR3 is 18 amino acids long. Germline V gene data show CDR1 as PRHDT and CDR2 as FYEKMQ (reference sequence). Deletions cut 5 bases from V and 0 bases from J, with 17 bases between. CDR3 sequence: CASSHQGTYRSGANVLTF. The CDR3 nucleotides are TGTGCCAGCAGCCACCAAGGGACATACCGCTCTGGGGCCAACGTCCTGACTTTC.

This clonotype appeared many times. The V gene is TRBV19, the J gene TRBJ1-1; D gene ambiguous. Deletions cut 9 bases from V and 5 bases from J, with 13 bases between. The V gene's germline CDR1 is LNHDA and CDR2 SQIVND (reference sequence). The CDR3 length is 12 residues. The DNA for the CDR3 is TGTGCCAGCGGACCTTTCGCGACTGAAGCTTTCTTT. This gives the protein CASGPFATEAFF.

This clonotype has a count of ten or more. The chain has TRBV20-1 and TRBJ1-3, with unresolved D. V was trimmed by 6 bases and J by 4 bases, leaving 10 bases between them. There are 12 residues in the CDR3. Germline CDR1 is DFQATT and CDR2 is SNEGSKA (reference sequence). CDR3 sequence reads: CSARTEGNTIYF. For the CDR3, the DNA is TGCAGTGCGCGGACCGAGGGAAACACCATATATTTT.

This clonotype came up many times. The chain recombines TRBV19 with TRBJ1-3; D ambiguous. The V end lost 1 base, the J end lost 2 bases, and 6 bases lay between the germline ends. This CDR3 has 14 amino acids. CDR1 is LNHDA, CDR2 SQIVND, per germline (reference sequence). The CDR3 DNA is TGTGCCAGTAGTATAGCGGCAACTGGAAACACCATATATTTT. This translates into CASSIAATGNTIYF.